A single sample gave rise to the 22 T cell receptor beta chains below, sequenced in a study of CD8 T cells in ankylosing spondylitis. Each CDR3 protein gets one entry after TCRdb re-called the 5' RACE reads with MiXCR. The repertoire holds about 150,000 distinct CDR3 sequences, about 10% seen once, with about 4% in the top ten. The specimen sequenced was blood, either unsorted or a sorted T cell fraction (not recorded which). These receptor sequences come from a female donor with ankylosing spondylitis or in good health (not recorded which).

This clonotype was detected ten times or more. The chain employs TRBV29-1 and TRBJ1-1; tentative D call: TRBD1 (5 bases). The CDR3 totals 12 residues. CDR1 and CDR2 from the germline V gene are SQVTM and ANQGSEA. Written as DNA, the CDR3 is TGCATGGGGGGAAACATGAACACTGAAGCTTTCTTT. Translated: CMGGNMNTEAFF. The full variable domain, in which reference TRBV29-1 and TRBJ1-1 provide the parts outside the CDR3, is SAVISQKPSRDICQRGTSLTIQCQVDSQVTMMFWYRQQPGQSLTLIATANQGSEATYESGFVIDKFPISRPNLTFSTLTVSNMSPEDSSIYLCMGGNMNTEAFFGQGTRLTVV.

This clonotype occurred many times. The gene calls are TRBV6-1 and TRBJ1-5; the match to TRBD1 covers 7 bases. The CDR3 runs 18 residues. Germline CDR1 MNHNS, CDR2 SASEGT. Germline trimming cut 3 bases from V and 0 bases from J; bases unmatched to any gene: 11. DNA of the CDR3: TGTGCCAGCAGTGAGAGGAGTGAAGGGGGCTATAGCAATCAGCCCCAGCATTTT. Translating gives CASSERSEGGYSNQPQHF.

In this sample, this clonotype turned up many times. The rearrangement links TRBV20-1 to TRBJ2-1, with a weak D call TRBD2 (6 bases). This CDR3 spans 14 amino acids. From germline, CDR1 is DFQATT and CDR2 SNEGSKA (reference sequence). V shed 2 bases and J shed 9 bases, with 17 bases lying between them. CDR3 nucleotide sequence: TGCAGTGCTAGAAAGCCGGCTAGCGAGGTTGAGCAGTTCTTC. It translates to CSARKPASEVEQFF.

This clonotype came up many times. This sequence joins TRBV5-1 and TRBJ1-2; D uncertain. CDR1 and CDR2 (germline): SGHRS, YFSETQ. V lost 4 bases and J lost 4, with 20 bases in between. CDR3 size: 16 residues. The CDR3 DNA reads TGCGCCAGCAGCCCCTCGGGTGGAGCCGGGGTCTATGGCTACACCTTC. It encodes CASSPSGGAGVYGYTF.

The rearrangement joins TRBV12-3 or TRBV12-4 to TRBJ2-7; unclear D gene. The CDR3 has 13 residues. V shed 3 bases and J shed 4 bases, with 10 bases lying between them. The CDR3 spells CASSFPSEYEQYF. As DNA, the CDR3 is TGTGCCAGCAGTTTCCCATCCGAGTACGAGCAGTACTTC.

This clonotype was seen at least ten times. The chain couples TRBV28 to TRBJ2-3; D unclear. CDR3 length: 12 residues. V was clipped by 4 bases and J by 4 bases, with 6 bases between them. Germline assignment: CDR1 MDHEN and CDR2 SYDVKM. CDR3 residues: CASSYRADTQYF. In DNA form, the CDR3 reads TGTGCCAGCAGTTATCGTGCAGATACGCAGTATTTT.

This clonotype came up many times. The chain couples TRBV7-2 to TRBJ2-1, with 11 positions matching TRBD1. CDR1 is SGHTA and CDR2 is FQGNSA in the germline V gene. The CDR3 runs to 17 residues. V gave up 4 bases and J gave up 1 base; unmatched junction bases: 6. CDR3 DNA sequence: TGTGCCAGCAGCTACGGGGACAGGGGGGGTTCCTACAATGAGCAGTTCTTC. The encoded protein is CASSYGDRGGSYNEQFF.

With regard to this clonotype: A much larger clonotype is one base distant, so this may be a read error. This chain links TRBV3-1 with TRBJ1-5; 10 bases match TRBD1. Germline CDR1 reads LGHDT; CDR2 reads YNNKEL (reference sequence). V lost 4 bases and J lost 4; bases outside the gene matches: 4. The CDR3 totals 15 residues. CDR3 residues: CASSPSDRGNQPQHF. CDR3 coding DNA: TGTGCCAGCAGCCCTTCGGACAGGGGGAATCAGCCCCAGCATTTT.

In this sample, this clonotype turned up a few times. The chain is built from TRBV5-4 and TRBJ1-1, with D hard to call. The CDR3 sequence is 16 residues long. Trimming removed 0 bases at V and 1 base at J, with 13 bases between. Per germline, CDR1 SGHNT and CDR2 YYREEE (reference sequence). The CDR3 reads CASSLGLGRENTEAFF. The CDR3 region has the DNA TGTGCCAGCAGCTTGGGGCTGGGAAGGGAGAACACTGAAGCTTTCTTT.

This clonotype was observed many times. This chain uses TRBV15 with TRBJ2-1; D ambiguous. Germline lookup yields CDR1 LNHNV and CDR2 YYDKDF (reference sequence). The CDR3 is made up of 16 amino acids. Trimming left V 0 bases short and J 0 bases short, with 9 bases between. CDR3 residues: CATSRDKASSYNEQFF. The CDR3 DNA sequence: TGTGCCACCAGCAGAGATAAAGCGAGCTCCTACAATGAGCAGTTCTTC. Full variable domain (rest looked up from reference TRBV15 and TRBJ2-1): DAMVIQNPRYQVTQFGKPVTLSCSQTLNHNVMYWYQQKSSQAPKLLFHYYDKDFNNEADTPDNFQSRRPNTSFCFLDIRSPGLGDTAMYLCATSRDKASSYNEQFFGPGTRLTVL.

This clonotype has at least ten counts. The V and J genes are TRBV11-2 and TRBJ2-2, with TRBD2 matching 7 bases. This CDR3 contains 15 residues. After removal of 7 bases from V and 6 bases from J, the junction contained 11 bases not matched to a gene. Germline V CDR1 and CDR2: SGHAT, FQNNGV. The CDR3 sequence is CASNRGAGDPGELFF. As DNA, the CDR3 is TGTGCCAGCAACCGAGGTGCGGGGGACCCCGGGGAGCTGTTTTTT.

This clonotype appeared many times. The V gene is TRBV12-3 or TRBV12-4, the J gene TRBJ1-4; the D gene is possibly TRBD1 (6 bases). Trimming shortened V by 1 base and J by 13 bases, and 10 bases separated the two germline ends. The CDR3 has 12 amino acids. The CDR3 protein is CASSLGGGLLFF. The CDR3 bases are TGTGCCAGCAGTTTAGGTGGGGGGCTACTGTTTTTT.

As regards this clonotype: A much larger clone differs from this one at a single base, so this may be a read error. The V and J genes are TRBV10-2 and TRBJ2-3; possibly TRBD1 for D (6 bases). The germline V gene encodes CDR1 WSHSY and CDR2 SAAADI. The CDR3 is 14 amino acids. The germline V and J ends were trimmed by 10 bases and 4 bases, with 18 bases remaining between them. CDR3 amino acids: CATRGRSVADTQYF. The CDR3 bases are TGCGCCACCAGGGGTCGTTCGGTCGCAGATACGCAGTATTTT.

In this sample, this clonotype turned up many times. The J gene is TRBJ1-1, the V gene TRBV6-1, with a weak D call TRBD1 (5 bases). The ends were cut back, 6 bases at V and 1 base at J, with 15 bases in the middle. In germline, CDR1 is MNHNS, CDR2 SASEGT. The CDR3 length is 15 residues. The chain's CDR3 is CASRRTGQANTEAFF. CDR3 nucleotides: TGTGCCAGCAGACGGACGGGGCAGGCGAACACTGAAGCTTTCTTT.

This clonotype was found many times. The V and J genes are TRBV2 and TRBJ1-5; 7 bases match TRBD1. The length of the CDR3 is 15 residues. V shed 4 bases, J shed 3 bases, and the junction held 6 bases outside the gene matches. Germline V gene lookup returns CDR1 SNHLY and CDR2 FYNNEI. CDR3 in DNA: TGTGCCAGCAGTGGCCGGGACAGACACAATCAGCCCCAGCATTTT. This codes for CASSGRDRHNQPQHF.

The table lists this clonotype with many counts. This chain joins TRBV20-1 and TRBJ2-5; the match to TRBD2 covers 11 bases. CDR1 and CDR2 from the germline V gene are DFQATT and SNEGSKA (reference sequence). Losses at the gene ends were 6 bases for V and 2 bases for J; bases not matched to a gene: 14. The CDR3 length is 17 residues. The CDR3 DNA reads TGCAGTGCCCCTCCCACTAGCGGGAGAGTTGGGCAAGAGACCCAGTACTTC. It yields the protein CSAPPTSGRVGQETQYF.

In this sample, this clonotype turned up many times. This chain joins TRBV7-2 and TRBJ1-2; no clear D. The V end lost 5 bases, the J end lost 6 bases, and 10 bases lay between the germline ends. Germline V CDR1 and CDR2: SGHTA, FQGNSA. The CDR3 is made up of 12 amino acids. CDR3 nucleotide sequence: TGTGCCAGCAGCCAAACTCGGAATGGCTACACCTTC. This gives the protein CASSQTRNGYTF.

This clonotype came up many times. The chain employs TRBV4-1 and TRBJ2-1; TRBD1 matches 7 bases. Germline-derived CDR1 and CDR2 are MGHRA and YSYEKL. The trim removed 3 bases at V and 3 bases at J, leaving 8 bases unmatched. The CDR3 sequence is 16 residues long. The CDR3 DNA reads as TGCGCCAGCAGCCAGGTGGGACAGCCCTTCTACAATGAGCAGTTCTTC. This codes for CASSQVGQPFYNEQFF.

This clonotype was found many times. The V gene is TRBV7-2, the J gene TRBJ2-7; D is ambiguous. The CDR3 contains 13 residues. V gave up 5 bases and J gave up 3 bases, with 11 bases separating them. Germline lookup yields CDR1 SGHTA and CDR2 FQGNSA. This CDR3 is CASSPSALYEQYF. In DNA, the CDR3 is TGTGCCAGCAGCCCAAGCGCCCTCTACGAGCAGTACTTC.

This clonotype occurred many times. The gene calls are TRBV7-2 and TRBJ2-5; D gene uncertain. The CDR3 loop spans 14 amino acids. Germline V lookup: CDR1 SGHTA, CDR2 FQGNSA. Between the trimmed V and J ends, which lost 1 base and 1 base, there was a span of 7 bases. CDR3 sequence: CASSLEDGQETQYF. The CDR3 nucleotides read TGTGCCAGCAGCTTAGAAGACGGCCAAGAGACCCAGTACTTC.

J is TRBJ2-3 and V is TRBV18; D gene unclear. Trimming removed 0 bases from V and 3 bases from J, with 7 bases in between. This CDR3 contains 14 residues. Germline CDR1 is KGHSH and CDR2 is LQKENI. CDR3 in DNA: TGTGCCAGCTCACCACCCCTCAGAACAGATACGCAGTATTTT. This encodes CASSPPLRTDTQYF.

Relative to its sample, this clonotype is medium-sized. This rearrangement joins TRBV29-1 to TRBJ2-7; D unresolved. The length of the CDR3 is 12 residues. Looked up from germline, CDR1 is SQVTM and CDR2 is ANQGSEA. V dropped 6 bases and J dropped 7 bases, with 16 bases sitting between them. CDR3 amino acids: CSVADTSFEQYF. The CDR3, as DNA: TGCAGCGTGGCCGACACCTCCTTTGAGCAGTACTTC.